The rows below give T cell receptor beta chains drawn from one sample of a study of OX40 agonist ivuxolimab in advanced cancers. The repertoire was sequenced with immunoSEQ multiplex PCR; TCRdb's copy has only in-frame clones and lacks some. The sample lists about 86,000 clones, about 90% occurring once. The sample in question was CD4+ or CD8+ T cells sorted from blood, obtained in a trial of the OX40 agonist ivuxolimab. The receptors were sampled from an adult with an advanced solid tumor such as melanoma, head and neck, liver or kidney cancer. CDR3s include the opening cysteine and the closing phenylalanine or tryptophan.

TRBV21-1,CASSKRDRTNTGELFF
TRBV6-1,CASNPRTESYEQYF
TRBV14,CASSQPGHTEAFF
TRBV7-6,CASSLGTSGSPPYNEQFF
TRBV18,CASSPQGDTEAFF
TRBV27,CASSSALYEQYF
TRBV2,CASSKYRVQENTEAFF
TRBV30,CAWTPGGAAEKLFF
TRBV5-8,CASTWGVSTEAFF
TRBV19,CASSIDLGWVYEQYF
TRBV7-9,CASSLDVLPSKNIQYF
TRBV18,CASSIDRGTEEKLFF
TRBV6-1,CASSEEGNSGSILETQYF
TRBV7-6,CASSPPGSPGELFF
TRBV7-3,CASSSIGGQGLNTEAFF
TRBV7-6,CASSFQGTYGYTF
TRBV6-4,CASSGLAGAYNEQFF
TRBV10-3,CAIKPGQGQETQYF